The entry below describes one TCR beta chain. This record comes from a study of blood T cell repertoires in COVID-19. Study as a whole: Samples representing acute and convalescent COVID-19 were sourced from the United States, Italy and Spain.

Per the original methods: Estimates of nucleated cell counts were drawn from the amplification of reference gene primers. Clones were read by immunoSEQ multiplex PCR, and TCRdb kept only the in-frame ones, dropping some. V, J and clone size are those of that table, while D and trimming were read from the DNA. The sample holds hundreds of thousands of clones, about 90% seen once. Participants were aged about 18 to 90 years, lived in over 20 US areas, and enrolled virtually. Cohort 3 recovery required two negative PCRs, clearance, or symptom resolution. The CDR3 runs 16 residues. The germline CDR1 and CDR2 sequences are SGDLS and YYNGEE. V was clipped by 0 bases and J by 3 bases, with 15 bases between them.

The rearrangement joins TRBV9 to TRBJ1-1; a weak D match, TRBD1 (5 bases). The receptor comes from a woman aged 30 to 39 who had recovered from COVID-19. Sequencing used PBMCs or T cells enriched from blood (not recorded which). This chain's CDR3 is CASSVALGWGDTEAFF. The CDR3, as DNA: TGTGCCAGCAGCGTAGCTCTTGGTTGGGGGGACACTGAAGCTTTCTTT.